This T cell receptor (beta chain) was observed in a study of cytomegalovirus exposure and HLA in healthy donors. Points from the study as a whole: Researchers reported from a later analysis that most CMV-associated TCR beta chains appeared HLA-restricted. Cytomegalovirus status was reportedly diagnosed by the classifier with high specificity and sensitivity.

For this clone: Antigen specificity is unknown.

This CDR3 has 16 residues. V dropped 1 base and J dropped 3; count of bases not matched to a gene: 5. In germline, CDR1 is SGHNT, CDR2 YYREEE (reference sequence). Researchers ran the PCR with 60 Vbeta and 13 Jbeta primers. This table comes from immunoSEQ multiplex PCR, and its TCRdb copy is limited to in-frame clones, with some not included. The repertoire holds under 100,000 clones, around three quarters seen once, with around 2.9% in the top ten. This clonotype was sampled from a middle-aged man in good health and CMV-seronegative. The sequenced sample was PBMCs. The V and J genes are TRBV5-4 and TRBJ2-1; 9 positions match TRBD2. CDR3 sequence: CASSLYLSGSYNEQFF. The CDR3 DNA follows: TGTGCCAGCAGCTTGTACCTTAGCGGGAGCTACAATGAGCAGTTCTTC.